This TCR beta chain was obtained from a study of blood T cells in healthy people across ages (dated by TCRdb to about 2015). Turning to the overall study: In model experiments, roughly one uniquely barcoded TCR beta cDNA molecule per two T cells was captured by template switching. The study measured age-related changes in TCR beta repertoire diversity using deep sequencing normalized with unique cDNA molecular identifiers. Donors were grouped into four age groups: young (average roughly 15 years), middle-aged (39), aged (approximately 67) and long-lived (roughly 80). To avoid experimental bias, donors of different ages were spread randomly across the sequencing lanes. Using the same blood draw, the study looked at two additional independent replicas of 1 million unique cDNA reads for two donors, one aged 18 to 29 and the other aged 80 or older.

This clonotype showed up just a few times. Its antigen target is currently unknown. The record has no base qualities; no much larger clone is one base away. Preparation of the library involved 5' RACE. Data came from an Illumina HiSeq 2500. The second PCR ran for about 7 to 11 cycles and used a J-beta primer mix along with a sample-barcoded 5' primer. Each TCR beta cDNA molecule received a unique molecular identifier from a template-switch 5' adaptor carrying 12 random nucleotides. At least 2.5 million CDR3-containing paired-end reads were obtained from each sample. The Mint cDNA synthesis kit, primed by a TRBC-specific oligonucleotide, was used to synthesize first-strand cDNA from all RNA. Following uracil-DNA glycosylase treatment, a first 18-cycle PCR with universal primers M1SS and BC2_uni_R was performed on all cDNA. The paper's processing steps were these. For normalization, 1 million high-quality reads were randomly selected from each sample, with every read carrying a distinct molecular identifier. Reads sharing molecular identifiers were discarded rather than binned into consensus sequences. MiTCR, run with a Q25 quality threshold and the strictest error-elimination algorithm, handled CDR3 identification, clonotype clustering and error correction. A nonparametric unseen species model with Euler transformation was used to estimate a lower bound on total TCR beta diversity. The public reads were reprocessed in TCRdb via fastp at Q25 and MiXCR, keeping in-frame beta chains. Each record represents a unique CDR3 protein, reported with the most common genes and DNA among its rows. The V and J calls and clone size come from TCRdb's table, not from the authors' own analysis. The sample records approximately 880,000 distinct CDR3 sequences, roughly 52% of which are singletons. The ten largest clones capture roughly an eighth of the sample.

The paper as a whole reports these results and caveats: Observed TCR beta diversity per million T cells fell roughly linearly with age, and a significant reduction was already apparent by age roughly 40. Total diversity estimates from one million sequenced T cells were considered lower bounds and underestimates. Since profiling was done on bulk unsorted PBMCs, naive and antigen-experienced compartments could not be conclusively compared. Donor CMV infection status was unknown, potentially confounding age-related changes in expanded clonotypes. Observed TCR beta diversity correlated strongly with the percentage of naive T cells measured by flow cytometry. The long-lived group showed more naive CD4+ T cells, fewer expanded clones and increased TCR diversity than the aged group, suggesting age selection.

Via the germline V gene (reference sequence), CDR1 is MNHNY and CDR2 SVGAGI. From the cysteine up to the phenylalanine, the CDR3 has a length of 15 residues. Only the CDR3 part of the read is kept: 45 bases, read in frame from the first base. Relative to germline, V is 8 bases shorter and J is 1 base shorter, with 15 bases between their ends. The donors were 40 or so Caucasian individuals from Russia, aged 6 to 90 years, who were systemically healthy. About 10 milliliters of peripheral blood were collected from each donor into EDTA-treated Vacutainer tubes. Ficoll-Paque density-gradient centrifugation was used to isolate PBMCs, with at least 7 million per sample. Total RNA, at least 6 micrograms per sample, was extracted from PBMCs with Trizol reagent. For every donor, an aliquot of PBMCs went through flow cytometry to measure the percentages of naive CD45RAhigh/CD27high T cells.

The receptor chain draws on TRBV6-6 and TRBJ2-4; the D assignment is uncertain and may be TRBD1 or TRBD2, with 5 bases supporting each. The receptor comes from a man aged 30 to 45 in good health. Sequencing was performed on blood. The CDR3 has the sequence CASSAGTTAKNIQYF. The DNA sequence reads TGTGCCAGCTCCGCAGGGACGACGGCCAAAAACATTCAGTACTTC.